One and the same sample provided the 5 T cell receptor beta chains below, sequenced in a study of shared clonotypes between healthy human individuals. The assay was immunoSEQ multiplex PCR, and TCRdb's table has in-frame clones only and misses some. Among over a million clones listed, approximately 80% were seen once. Sequences were obtained from memory CD4+ T cells from PBMCs. Documented subset: CD45RA-negative fraction. These receptors came from a man in his late teens or twenties in good health. Some clones in this sample may be carry-over from other donors' samples.

This clone has just a few counts. This chain uses TRBV14 with TRBJ2-1, with D possibly being TRBD1 (6 bases). Trimming shortened V by 4 bases and J by 2 bases, and 12 bases separated the two germline ends. The germline gives CDR1 SGHDN, CDR2 FVKESK. This CDR3 is 15 amino acids long. The CDR3 sequence is CASSPLGGTYNEQFF. The CDR3 coding sequence is TGTGCCAGCAGCCCCCTAGGGGGTACCTACAATGAGCAGTTCTTC.

V usage is TRBV30 and J usage is TRBJ1-2; 9 bases match TRBD1. Trimming cost V 3 bases and J 8 bases; bases outside gene matches: 10. Germline values: CDR1 GTSNPN, CDR2 SVGIG (reference sequence). There are 14 residues in the CDR3. DNA of the CDR3: TGTGCCTGGAGCCATCTCCACAGGGGGCAGGGCTACACCTTC. This translates into CAWSHLHRGQGYTF.

The chain recombines TRBV5-6 with TRBJ2-3, with a tentative D call TRBD2 (5 bases). Germline V gene sequence: CDR1 SGHDT, CDR2 YYEEEE. V lost 4 bases and J lost 6, with 18 bases in between. This CDR3 comprises 15 residues. CDR3 DNA sequence: TGTGCCAGCAGCGGCCTCGGTGGGAGATGGGATACGCAGTATTTT. Amino acids: CASSGLGGRWDTQYF.

The chain is built from TRBV4-1 and TRBJ2-5; TRBD2 might be the D (6 bases). This CDR3 contains 14 residues. Per germline, CDR1 MGHRA and CDR2 YSYEKL. V was shortened by 2 bases and J by 6 bases, with 13 bases between the two germline ends. CDR3 DNA sequence: TGCGCCAGCAGCCAATCTGAACGGGAGAAGACCCAGTACTTC. It translates to CASSQSEREKTQYF.

The chain joins TRBV27 to TRBJ2-7, with TRBD1 as a possible D gene (6 bases). Germline lookup yields CDR1 MNHEY and CDR2 SMNVEV (reference sequence). CDR3 length: 14 amino acids. The V end was cut by 6 bases, the J end by 6 bases, with 18 bases between. CDR3 sequence: CASSLTPQGSEQYF. The CDR3 DNA is TGTGCCAGCAGCCTAACTCCACAGGGTAGCGAGCAGTACTTC.